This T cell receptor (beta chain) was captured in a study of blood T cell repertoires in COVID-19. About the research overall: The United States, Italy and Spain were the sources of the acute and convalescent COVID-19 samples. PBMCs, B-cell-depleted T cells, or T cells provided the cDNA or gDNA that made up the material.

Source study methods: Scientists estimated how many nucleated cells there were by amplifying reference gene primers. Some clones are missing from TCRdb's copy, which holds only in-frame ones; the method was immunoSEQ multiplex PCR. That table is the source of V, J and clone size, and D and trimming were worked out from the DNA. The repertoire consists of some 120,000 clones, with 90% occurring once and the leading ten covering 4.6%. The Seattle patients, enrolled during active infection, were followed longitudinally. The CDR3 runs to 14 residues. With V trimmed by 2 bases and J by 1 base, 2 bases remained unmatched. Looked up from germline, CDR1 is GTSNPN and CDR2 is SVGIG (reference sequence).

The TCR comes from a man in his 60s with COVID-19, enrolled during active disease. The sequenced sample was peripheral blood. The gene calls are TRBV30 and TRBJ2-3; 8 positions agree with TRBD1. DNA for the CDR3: TGTGCCTGGAGTCCGGGACAGGGCACAGATACGCAGTATTTT. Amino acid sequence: CAWSPGQGTDTQYF.